This T cell receptor (beta chain) was sequenced during a study of response to subunit inactivated influenza vaccine. The CDR3 loop spans 14 amino acids. J lost 4 bases, V lost 6 bases, and 5 bases had no gene match. CDR1 and CDR2 (germline): SGHVS, FNYEAQ. This clonotype was seen ten or more times. TCRdb reprocessed the RT-PCR reads via MiXCR and lists one record per CDR3 protein. This sample has about 190,000 distinct CDR3 sequences; about an eighth occur once, and the top ten carry under 30%. The receptor was isolated from a man aged 50-60 years who received an inactivated influenza vaccine. The specimen was CD8+ T cells sorted from PBMCs, collected around 5 days after vaccination. The chain joins TRBV7-6 to TRBJ2-1, with 8 bases aligning to TRBD1. CDR3 sequence: CASSSGGPYNEQFF. The CDR3 DNA reads as TGTGCCAGCAGTTCAGGGGGCCCATACAATGAGCAGTTCTTC.